This TCR beta chain was sequenced for a study of CD8 T cells in Susac syndrome (dated by TCRdb to 2018 to 2020). In the study overall: Whether CD8+ T cell activation and differentiation in Susac syndrome was antigen driven was tested using repertoire sequencing. The study compared CD8+ T cell repertoire clonality among 12 healthy donors, roughly 14 Susac syndrome patients and 15 multiple sclerosis patients.

What the work shows at the level of the full study, not this receptor alone: The TCR sequencing and HLA analysis was acknowledged to have included a relatively small number of individuals.

As to this clonotype: The antigen it binds to is not known. Base qualities were left out, and no much larger clone turns up one base away.

RNA was extracted with the RNeasy kit and 0.5 to 1 ug was reverse transcribed using random hexamers. The immunoSEQ multiplex PCR assay, which covers 54 Vbeta and 13 Jbeta segments, was used to amplify TCR beta CDR3 regions. To correct PCR amplification bias, a synthetic template baseline was used for both primer optimization and computational correction. The source study handled its data this way. Reads were annotated to V, D and J genes according to IMGT and were analyzed with immunoSEQ Analyzer, with only productive sequences retained. Clonality was computed as one minus Shannon entropy normalized by log2 of the number of productive unique sequences. For each patient and control, public and private clones were evaluated within the 100 most prevalent clones. Clones were defined as Susac-specific when absent from the healthy and MS cohorts, from roughly 1,000 published viral clones and from other ImmuneACCESS disease sequences. The public reads were reprocessed in TCRdb via fastp at Q25 and MiXCR, keeping in-frame beta chains. Every entry covers one CDR3 protein and lists the most common genes and DNA from its rows. It is TCRdb's table, rather than the study itself, that gives the V and J calls and clone size. Recorded for this sample are about 400,000 distinct CDR3 sequences; 85% to 90% of them occurred a single time. About 0.12% of the sample belongs to the ten largest clones.

The CDR1 and CDR2 encoded by the germline V gene (reference sequence) are SGHAT and FQDESV. The CDR3 runs 14 residues from the cysteine to the phenylalanine. The CDR3 DNA has 42 bases and is translated from base 1. V and J are truncated by 4 bases and 4 bases respectively, leaving an intervening sequence of 10 bases. Peripheral blood CD8+ and CD4+ T cells from healthy donors, Susac syndrome patients and multiple sclerosis patients were profiled by high-throughput TCR beta sequencing. Multiple sclerosis controls were treatment-naive patients with stable or active relapsing-remitting disease fulfilling revised McDonald criteria. Bulk CD8+ and CD4+ T cells were purified by magnetic negative isolation, whereas CD8+ TEMRA cells were enriched by FACS. Blood was drawn into EDTA tubes, processed within 24 hours, and PBMCs were isolated by density gradient centrifugation. PBMCs intended for TCR sequencing were frozen in liquid nitrogen and were later thawed in a 37 degrees C water bath. Purity of sorted or isolated CD4+, CD8+ and CD8+ TEMRA cells was at least 90%.

Material for sequencing was CD8+ T cells from PBMCs. This clonotype was sampled from a human donor with multiple sclerosis. The chain uses TRBV11-1 and TRBJ2-2; perhaps TRBD1 is the D gene, with 6 bases matching. CDR3 reads: CASSSLQGTGELFF. The bases are TGTGCCAGCAGCTCCTTACAGGGCACCGGGGAGCTGTTTTTT.